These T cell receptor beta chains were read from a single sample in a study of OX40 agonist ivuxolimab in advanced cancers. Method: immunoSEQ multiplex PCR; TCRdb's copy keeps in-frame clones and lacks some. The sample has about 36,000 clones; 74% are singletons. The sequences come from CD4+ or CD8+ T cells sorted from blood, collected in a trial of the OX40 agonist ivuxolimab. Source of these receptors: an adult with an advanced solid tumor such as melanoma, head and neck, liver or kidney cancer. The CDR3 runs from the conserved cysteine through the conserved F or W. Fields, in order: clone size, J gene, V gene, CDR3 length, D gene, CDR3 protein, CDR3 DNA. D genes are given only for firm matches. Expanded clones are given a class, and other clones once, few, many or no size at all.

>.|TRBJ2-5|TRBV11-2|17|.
CASSLSARQRYQETQYF
TGTGCCAGCAGCTTAAGTGCCCGACAGCGATACCAAGAGACCCAGTACTTC
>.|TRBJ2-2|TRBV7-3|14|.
CASSLARDTGELFF
TGTGCCAGCAGCTTAGCCAGGGACACCGGGGAGCTGTTTTTT
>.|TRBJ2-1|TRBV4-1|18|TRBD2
CASSRIDMGLAGVNEQFF
TGCGCCAGCAGCCGAATCGATATGGGGCTAGCGGGGGTCAATGAGCAGTTCTTC
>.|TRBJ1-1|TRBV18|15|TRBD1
CASSPLKGANTEAFF
TGTGCCAGCTCACCGTTGAAGGGGGCGAACACTGAAGCTTTCTTT
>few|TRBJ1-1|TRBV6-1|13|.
CASSESVNTEAFF
TGTGCCAGCAGTGAAAGCGTGAACACTGAAGCTTTCTTT
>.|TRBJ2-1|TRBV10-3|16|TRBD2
CASRSATSGGSSEQFF
TGTGCCAGCAGATCTGCGACTAGCGGGGGGTCCAGTGAGCAGTTCTTC
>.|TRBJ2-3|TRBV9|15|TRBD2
CASGTSGFSTDTQYF
TGTGCCAGCGGGACTAGCGGGTTTAGCACAGATACGCAGTATTTT
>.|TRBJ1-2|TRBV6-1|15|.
CASRPTTGSNYGYTF
TGTGCCAGCAGGCCTACGACAGGTTCCAACTATGGCTACACCTTC
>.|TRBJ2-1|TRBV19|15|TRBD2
CASSSPWGGYNEQFF
TGTGCCAGTAGTTCCCCATGGGGGGGGTACAATGAGCAGTTCTTC
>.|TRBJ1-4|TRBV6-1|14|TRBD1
CASSEGTGNQGLFF
TGTGCCAGCAGTGAAGGGACAGGGAACCAGGGACTGTTTTTT
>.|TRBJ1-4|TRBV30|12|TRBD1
CAWSSWDRKLFF
TGTGCCTGGAGCTCGTGGGACAGAAAACTGTTTTTT
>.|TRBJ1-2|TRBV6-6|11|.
CASSYHSRYTF
TGTGCCAGCAGTTACCACTCCCGCTACACCTTC
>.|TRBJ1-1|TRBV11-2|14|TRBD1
CASSLSWTGGEAFF
TGTGCCAGCAGCTTAAGCTGGACAGGGGGTGAAGCTTTCTTT
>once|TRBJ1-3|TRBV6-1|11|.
CASREGNTIYF
TGTGCCAGCAGGGAAGGAAACACCATATATTTT
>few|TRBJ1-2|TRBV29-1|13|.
CSSLWGPNYGYTF
TGCAGCTCCTTGTGGGGCCCTAACTATGGCTACACCTTC
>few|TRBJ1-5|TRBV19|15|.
CASRDRGFSNQPQHF
TGTGCCAGTAGGGATAGGGGTTTTAGCAATCAGCCCCAGCATTTT
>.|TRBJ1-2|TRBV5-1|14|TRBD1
CASSLGTGNYGYTF
TGCGCCAGCAGCTTAGGGACAGGGAACTATGGCTACACCTTC
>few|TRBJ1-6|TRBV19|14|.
CASTQRQGGSPLHF
TGTGCCAGTACCCAAAGGCAGGGTGGTTCACCCCTCCACTTT
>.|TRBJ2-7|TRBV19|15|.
CASSIADSPSYEQYF
TGTGCCAGTAGTATAGCCGACAGCCCCTCCTACGAGCAGTACTTC
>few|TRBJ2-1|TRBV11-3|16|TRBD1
CASSPSGTGNYNEQFF
TGTGCCAGCAGCCCCTCCGGGACAGGGAACTACAATGAGCAGTTCTTC
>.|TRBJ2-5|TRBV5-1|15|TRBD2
CASSLGSGGGETQYF
TGCGCCAGCAGCTTGGGTAGCGGGGGCGGAGAGACCCAGTACTTC
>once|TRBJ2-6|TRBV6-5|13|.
CASSSSGANVLTF
TGTGCCAGTTCTAGCTCTGGGGCCAACGTCCTGACTTTC
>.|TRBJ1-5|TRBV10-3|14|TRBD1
CAISEGQGNQPQHF
TGTGCCATCAGTGAGGGACAGGGCAATCAGCCCCAGCATTTT
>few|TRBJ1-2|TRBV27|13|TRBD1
CASSLGTVYGYTF
TGTGCCAGCAGCCTCGGGACAGTCTATGGCTACACCTTC
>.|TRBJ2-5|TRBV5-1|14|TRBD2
CASSSTVGGSAQYF
TGCGCCAGCAGCTCGACAGTGGGAGGGTCGGCCCAGTACTTC
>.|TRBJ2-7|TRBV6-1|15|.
CASSVAGLLSYEQYF
TGTGCCAGCAGTGTTGCAGGGCTTCTATCCTACGAGCAGTACTTC
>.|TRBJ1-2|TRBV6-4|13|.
CASSSTGHLGYTF
TGTGCCAGCAGTAGTACAGGGCACCTTGGCTACACCTTC
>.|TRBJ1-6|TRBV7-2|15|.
CASSLTGQGNSPLHF
TGTGCCAGCAGCTTAACAGGGCAGGGTAATTCACCCCTCCACTTT
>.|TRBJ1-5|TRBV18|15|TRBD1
CASSTRAGGDQPQHF
TGTGCCAGCTCAACGAGGGCAGGGGGTGATCAGCCCCAGCATTTT
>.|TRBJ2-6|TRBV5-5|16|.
CASSLWGLAGANVLTF
TGTGCCAGCAGCTTGTGGGGCCTCGCTGGGGCCAACGTCCTGACTTTC
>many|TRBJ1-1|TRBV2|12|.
CASSLVVTEAFF
TGTGCCAGCAGCTTAGTGGTCACTGAAGCTTTCTTT
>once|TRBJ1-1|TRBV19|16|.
CASSIDLGVLGTEAFF
TGTGCCAGTAGTATAGATCTAGGGGTATTGGGCACTGAAGCTTTCTTT
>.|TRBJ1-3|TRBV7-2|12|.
CASSFLGNTIYF
TGTGCCAGCAGCTTTCTGGGAAACACCATATATTTT
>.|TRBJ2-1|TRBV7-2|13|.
CASSLATGYEQFF
TGTGCCAGCAGCTTAGCCACAGGGTATGAGCAGTTCTTC
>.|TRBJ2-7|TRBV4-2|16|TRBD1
CASSQEDRGHPYEQYF
TGTGCCAGCAGCCAAGAGGACAGGGGCCACCCCTACGAGCAGTACTTC
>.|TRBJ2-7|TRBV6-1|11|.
CASSELYEQYF
TGTGCCAGCAGCGAGCTCTACGAGCAGTACTTC
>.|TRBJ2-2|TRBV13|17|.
CASSRYRAQGHTGELFF
TGTGCCAGCAGCCGTTACAGGGCGCAGGGGCACACCGGGGAGCTGTTTTTT
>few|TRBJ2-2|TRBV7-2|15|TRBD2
CASSERGTSGGELFF
TGTGCCAGCAGCGAACGTGGGACTAGCGGCGGGGAGCTGTTTTTT
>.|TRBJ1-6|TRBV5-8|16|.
CASSGAGRTYNSPLHF
TGTGCCAGCAGCGGGGCCGGCAGAACTTATAATTCACCCCTCCACTTT
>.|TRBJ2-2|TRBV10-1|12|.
CASLAWTGELFF
TGCGCCAGCCTCGCCTGGACCGGGGAGCTGTTTTTT
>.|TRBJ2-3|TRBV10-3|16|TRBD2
CAISGTSGGHTDTQYF
TGTGCCATCAGCGGGACTAGCGGGGGCCACACAGATACGCAGTATTTT
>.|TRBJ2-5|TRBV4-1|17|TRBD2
CASSQGVAGGPQETQYF
TGCGCCAGCAGCCAAGGAGTAGCGGGGGGGCCCCAAGAGACCCAGTACTTC
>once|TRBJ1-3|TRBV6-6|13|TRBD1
CAIYRGSGNTIYF
TGTGCCATTTACAGGGGTTCAGGAAACACCATATATTTT
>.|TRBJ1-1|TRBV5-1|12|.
CASSLGEGEAFF
TGCGCCAGCAGCTTGGGGGAGGGAGAGGCTTTCTTT
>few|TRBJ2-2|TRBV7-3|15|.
CASSSPGVGTGELFF
TGTGCCAGCAGCTCCCCAGGGGTTGGCACCGGGGAGCTGTTTTTT
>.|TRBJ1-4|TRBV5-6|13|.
CASSLQQGEQLFF
TGTGCCAGCAGTCTTCAACAGGGAGAACAACTGTTTTTT
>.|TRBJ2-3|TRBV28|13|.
CASTTPGSDTQYF
TGTGCCAGCACCACTCCCGGGTCAGATACGCAGTATTTT
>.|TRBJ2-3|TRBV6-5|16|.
CASSYSSLKRTDTQYF
TGTGCCAGCAGTTACTCGAGCCTGAAACGCACAGATACGCAGTATTTT
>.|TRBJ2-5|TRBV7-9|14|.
CASSFEGNGETQYF
TGTGCCAGCAGCTTTGAGGGTAACGGTGAGACCCAGTACTTC
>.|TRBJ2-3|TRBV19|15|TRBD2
CASSMSSGGTDTQYF
TGTGCCAGTAGTATGTCTAGCGGGGGAACAGATACGCAGTATTTT
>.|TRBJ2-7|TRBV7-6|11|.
CASSFEYEQYF
TGTGCCAGCAGCTTCGAATACGAGCAGTACTTC
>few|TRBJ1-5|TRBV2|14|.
CASSTAFSGQPQHF
TGTGCCAGCAGTACGGCATTTTCGGGCCAGCCCCAGCATTTT
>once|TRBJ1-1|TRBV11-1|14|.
CASSEQRFNTEAFF
TGTGCCAGCAGCGAGCAACGGTTCAACACTGAAGCTTTCTTT
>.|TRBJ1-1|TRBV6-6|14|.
CASSDRSQNTEAFF
TGTGCCAGCAGCGACAGGTCCCAGAACACTGAAGCTTTCTTT
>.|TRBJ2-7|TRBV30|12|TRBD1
CAWEQGWREQYF
TGTGCCTGGGAACAGGGGTGGCGGGAGCAGTACTTC
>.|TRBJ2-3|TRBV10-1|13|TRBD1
CASSEGGSDTQYF
TGCGCCAGCAGTGAAGGGGGCTCAGATACGCAGTATTTT
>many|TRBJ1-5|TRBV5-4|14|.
CASSLQGYNQPQHF
TGTGCCAGCAGCTTGCAGGGATACAATCAGCCCCAGCATTTT
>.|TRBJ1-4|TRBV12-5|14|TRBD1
CASGPGQGREKLFF
TGTGCTAGTGGGCCCGGACAGGGTAGGGAAAAACTGTTTTTT
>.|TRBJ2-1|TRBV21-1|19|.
CASSKDNSGGSSSYNEQFF
TGTGCCAGCAGCAAAGATAATAGCGGGGGATCTAGCTCCTACAATGAGCAGTTCTTC
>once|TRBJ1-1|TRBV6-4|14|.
CASSETGMNTEAFF
TGTGCCAGCAGTGAGACAGGAATGAACACTGAAGCTTTCTTT